Here is one T cell receptor beta chain with its context. Its antigen is undetermined. This sample is drawn from a study of T cell responses to AZD1222 COVID-19 vaccine. The length of the CDR3 is 16 residues. Deletions cut 3 bases from V and 2 bases from J, with 15 bases between. Looked up from germline, CDR1 is MNHEY and CDR2 is SMNVEV (reference sequence). Findings and caveats of the study: With dominance at 160-218 and 743-854, vaccine-associated CD4 TCRs spanned spike.

Profiled with immunoSEQ multiplex PCR; TCRdb holds only in-frame clones, not every one. The sample carries around 130,000 clones, approximately 90% recorded once. The chain joins TRBV27 to TRBJ2-3; TRBD2 is a possible D gene (5 bases). The receptor's source is an adult who received the AZD1222 COVID-19 vaccine. The sample consisted of peripheral blood, taken 28 days after the second AZD1222 dose. This chain's CDR3 is CASSLTGSRNTDTQYF. The CDR3 DNA is TGTGCCAGCAGTTTGACGGGGTCTCGAAACACAGATACGCAGTATTTT.